The subject of this entry is one T cell receptor beta chain. The antigen is not known. Post-sort purity exceeded 95% for all sorted populations. These data come from a study of beta chain features in type 1 diabetes. The germline CDR1 and CDR2 sequences are LNHDA and SQIVND (reference sequence). Germline trimming cut 4 bases from V and 5 bases from J; bases unmatched to any gene: 18. The length of the CDR3 is 18 residues. Study results and caveats: Among all four CD4+ subsets, Type 1 diabetes patients had TCRB CDR3s that were moderately but significantly shorter. Sequencing of cDNA might inflate the share of cells that strongly express TCR. Comparison showed that naive, central memory and Treg TCRB repertoires appeared more similar among patients than among healthy donors.

The whole isolated RNA underwent reverse transcription, so sequencing captured expressed TCRB transcripts. Data came from immunoSEQ multiplex PCR; TCRdb stores just in-frame clones and leaves some out. Of approximately 340,000 clones in the sample, roughly 16% were seen once. The chain has TRBV19 and TRBJ2-5; 8 bases align to TRBD2. This TCR was sampled from a woman younger than 35 in good health. Sequenced sample: naive CD4+ T cells from blood. The CDR3 here is CASSTPVGVAGYWETQYF. In DNA, the CDR3 is TGTGCCAGTAGTACCCCCGTAGGAGTAGCGGGATATTGGGAGACCCAGTACTTC.